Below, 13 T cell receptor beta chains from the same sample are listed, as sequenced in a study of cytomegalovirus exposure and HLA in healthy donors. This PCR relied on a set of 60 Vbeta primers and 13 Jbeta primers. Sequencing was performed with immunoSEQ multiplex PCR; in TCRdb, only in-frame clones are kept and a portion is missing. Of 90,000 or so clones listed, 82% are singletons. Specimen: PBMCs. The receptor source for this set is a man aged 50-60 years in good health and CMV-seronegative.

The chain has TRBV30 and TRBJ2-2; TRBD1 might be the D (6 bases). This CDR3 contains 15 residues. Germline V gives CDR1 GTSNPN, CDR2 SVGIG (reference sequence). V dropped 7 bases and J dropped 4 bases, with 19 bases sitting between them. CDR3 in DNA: TGTGCCTATAAACAGGGATCTGGGTTCACCGGGGAGCTGTTTTTT. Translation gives CAYKQGSGFTGELFF.

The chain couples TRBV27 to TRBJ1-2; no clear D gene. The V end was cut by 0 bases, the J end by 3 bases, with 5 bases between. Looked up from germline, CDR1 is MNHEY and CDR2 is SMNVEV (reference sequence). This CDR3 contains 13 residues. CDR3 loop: CASSLSGYYGYTF. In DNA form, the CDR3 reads TGTGCCAGCAGTTTATCGGGCTACTATGGCTACACCTTC.

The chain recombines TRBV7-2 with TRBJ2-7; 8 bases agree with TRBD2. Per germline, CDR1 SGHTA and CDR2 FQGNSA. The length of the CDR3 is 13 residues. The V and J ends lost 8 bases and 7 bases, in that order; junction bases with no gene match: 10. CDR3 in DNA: TGTGCCAGCGGACGGGAGGGGGTTAGTGAGCAGTACTTC. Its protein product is CASGREGVSEQYF.

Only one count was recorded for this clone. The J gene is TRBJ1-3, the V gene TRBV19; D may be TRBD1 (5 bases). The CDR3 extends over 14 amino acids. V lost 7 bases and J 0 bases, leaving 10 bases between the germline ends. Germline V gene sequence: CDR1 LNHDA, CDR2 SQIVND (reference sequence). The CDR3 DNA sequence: TGTGCCAGTACCCGGACAATCTCTGGAAACACCATATATTTT. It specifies CASTRTISGNTIYF.

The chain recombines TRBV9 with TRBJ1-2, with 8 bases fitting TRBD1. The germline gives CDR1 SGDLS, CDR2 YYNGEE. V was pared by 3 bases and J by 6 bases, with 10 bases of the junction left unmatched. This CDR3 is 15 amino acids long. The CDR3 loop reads CASSGDRQGLDGYTF. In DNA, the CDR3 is TGTGCCAGCAGCGGTGACCGACAGGGGTTGGATGGCTACACCTTC.

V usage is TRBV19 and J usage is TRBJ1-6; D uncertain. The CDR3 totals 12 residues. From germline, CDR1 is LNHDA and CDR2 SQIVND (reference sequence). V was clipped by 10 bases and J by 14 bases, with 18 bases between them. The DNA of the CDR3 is TGTGCCACGGGTCGGAACCCGGGAACCCTCCACTTT. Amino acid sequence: CATGRNPGTLHF.

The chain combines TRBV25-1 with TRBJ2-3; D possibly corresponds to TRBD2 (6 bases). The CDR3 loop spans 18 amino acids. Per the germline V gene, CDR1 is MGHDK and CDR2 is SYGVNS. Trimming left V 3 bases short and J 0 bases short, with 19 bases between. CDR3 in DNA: TGTGCCAGCAGTGAGAGGGGAGGCGGGACTTATAGCACAGATACGCAGTATTTT. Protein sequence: CASSERGGGTYSTDTQYF.

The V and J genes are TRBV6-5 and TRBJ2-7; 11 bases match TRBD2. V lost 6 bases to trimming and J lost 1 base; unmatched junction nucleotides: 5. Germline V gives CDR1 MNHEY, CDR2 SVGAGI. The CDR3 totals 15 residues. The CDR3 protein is CASRRGLAESYEQYF. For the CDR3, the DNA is TGTGCCAGCAGGCGGGGACTAGCGGAATCCTACGAGCAGTACTTC.

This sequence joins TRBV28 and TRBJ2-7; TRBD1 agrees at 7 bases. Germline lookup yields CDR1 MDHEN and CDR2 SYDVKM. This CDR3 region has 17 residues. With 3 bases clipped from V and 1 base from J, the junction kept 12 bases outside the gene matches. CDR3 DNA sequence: TGTGCCAGCAGTTTTTGGGGACAGCCTAAAAATTCCTACGAGCAGTACTTC. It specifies CASSFWGQPKNSYEQYF.

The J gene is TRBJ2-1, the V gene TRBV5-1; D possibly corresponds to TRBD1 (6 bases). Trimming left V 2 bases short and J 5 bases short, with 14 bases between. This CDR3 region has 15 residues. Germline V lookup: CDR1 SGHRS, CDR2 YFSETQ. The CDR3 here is CASSLTGTEHNEQFF. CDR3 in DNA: TGCGCCAGCAGCTTAACAGGGACCGAACACAATGAGCAGTTCTTC.

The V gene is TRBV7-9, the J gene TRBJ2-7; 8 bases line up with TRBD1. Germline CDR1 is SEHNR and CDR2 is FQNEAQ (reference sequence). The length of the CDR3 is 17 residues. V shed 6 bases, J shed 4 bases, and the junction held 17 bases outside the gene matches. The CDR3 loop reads CASSLTGTGLPSYEQYF. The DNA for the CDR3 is TGTGCCAGCAGTTTAACCGGGACAGGCCTCCCATCGTACGAGCAGTACTTC.

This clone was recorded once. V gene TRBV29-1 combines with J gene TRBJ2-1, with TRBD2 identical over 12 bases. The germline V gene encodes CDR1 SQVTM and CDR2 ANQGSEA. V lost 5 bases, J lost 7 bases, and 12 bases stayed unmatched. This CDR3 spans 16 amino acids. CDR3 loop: CSVSPLAGGPGNEQFF. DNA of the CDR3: TGCAGCGTTTCCCCCCTAGCGGGAGGGCCCGGGAATGAGCAGTTCTTC.

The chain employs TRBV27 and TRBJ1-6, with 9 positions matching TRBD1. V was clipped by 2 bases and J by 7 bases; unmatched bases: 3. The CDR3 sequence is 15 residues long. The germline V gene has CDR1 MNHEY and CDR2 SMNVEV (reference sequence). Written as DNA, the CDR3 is TGTGCCAGCAGTTTAGGCGGACAGGGGAATTCACCCCTCCACTTT. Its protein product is CASSLGGQGNSPLHF.